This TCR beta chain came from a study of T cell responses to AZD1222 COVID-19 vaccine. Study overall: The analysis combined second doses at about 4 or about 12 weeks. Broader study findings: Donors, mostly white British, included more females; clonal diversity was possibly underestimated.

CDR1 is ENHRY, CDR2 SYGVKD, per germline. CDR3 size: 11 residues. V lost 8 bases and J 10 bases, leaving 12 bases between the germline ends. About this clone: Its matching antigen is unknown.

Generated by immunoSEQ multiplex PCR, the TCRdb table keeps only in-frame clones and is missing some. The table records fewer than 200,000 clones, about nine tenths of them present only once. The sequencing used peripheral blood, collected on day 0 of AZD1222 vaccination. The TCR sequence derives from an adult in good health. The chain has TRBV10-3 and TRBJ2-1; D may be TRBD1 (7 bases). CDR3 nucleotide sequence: TGTGCCATCGGAGGAGGGGGCGAGCAGTTCTTC. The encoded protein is CAIGGGGEQFF.